Below, 2 T cell receptor beta chains from the same sample are listed, as sequenced in a study of T cells in Graves' hyperthyroidism and ophthalmopathy. Amplified regions were TCR beta CDR3 sequences from RNA transcripts. The primer set for the first-round RT-PCR of the TCR CDR3 was HTBI. TCRdb re-called the multiplex PCR reads through MiXCR, storing one row per CDR3 protein. This table has 500,000 to 750,000 distinct CDR3 sequences, around 14% appearing once. Sequenced: blood. The receptors originated from a woman in her late teens or twenties with Graves' ophthalmopathy.

CDR3 sequence: CASQNLGEGGELFF. In DNA form, the CDR3 reads TGTGCCAGCCAGAATTTAGGTGAAGGCGGGGAGCTGTTTTTT. This sequence joins TRBV9 and TRBJ2-2; no reliable D call. V lost 7 bases to trimming and J lost 7 bases, with 17 bases between them. Germline loops: CDR1 SGDLS, CDR2 YYNGEE. The CDR3 consists of 14 residues.

This clonotype has just a few counts. The chain employs TRBV24-1 and TRBJ2-1; 7 positions match TRBD2. V was pared by 1 base and J by 2 bases, with 7 bases of the junction left unmatched. The CDR3 is 17 amino acids. Germline values: CDR1 KGHDR, CDR2 SFDVKD. The CDR3 DNA sequence: TGTGCCACCAGTGATTTTAAAGGAGCGGGAACCTACAATGAGCAGTTCTTC. This gives the protein CATSDFKGAGTYNEQFF.